This is a list of T cell receptor beta chains from one sample in a study of CD8 T cells in Susac syndrome. One entry per CDR3 protein, called by TCRdb with MiXCR from the immunoSEQ multiplex PCR reads. This sample has roughly 400,000 distinct CDR3 sequences; roughly 85% occur once, and the top ten carry about 0.12%. Material: CD8+ T cells from PBMCs. The receptors originated from a human donor with multiple sclerosis. Each CDR3 is given with its conserved first and last residue. Each record gives: D gene, V gene, J gene, clone size, CDR3 DNA, CDR3 protein. The D gene is left open where the match is weak. Clone size is shown for a subset of rows, as once, few, many or a class of expanded clone.

d_gene: NA
v_gene: TRBV7-2
j_gene: TRBJ2-3
abundance: NA
CDR3nt: TGTGCCAGCAGCGCCGGGACTTCTAACACAGATACGCAGTATTTT
CDR3aa: CASSAGTSNTDTQYF

d_gene: NA
v_gene: TRBV27
j_gene: TRBJ1-1
abundance: NA
CDR3nt: TGTGCCAGCAGTTTGACAGGTTCCACTGAAGCTTTCTTT
CDR3aa: CASSLTGSTEAFF

d_gene: NA
v_gene: TRBV4-1
j_gene: TRBJ1-2
abundance: NA
CDR3nt: TGCGCCAGCAGCCAAGGACCGTCGACTGGATATGGCTACACCTTC
CDR3aa: CASSQGPSTGYGYTF

d_gene: TRBD1
v_gene: TRBV11-2
j_gene: TRBJ1-3
abundance: NA
CDR3nt: TGTGCCAGCAGCCGTATCAGCAGGGGGCTCGGAAACACCATATATTTT
CDR3aa: CASSRISRGLGNTIYF

d_gene: TRBD1
v_gene: TRBV13
j_gene: TRBJ1-2
abundance: NA
CDR3nt: TGTGCCAGCAGCTCAGGGGGTGGCTATGGCTACACCTTC
CDR3aa: CASSSGGGYGYTF

d_gene: NA
v_gene: TRBV7-9
j_gene: TRBJ2-3
abundance: NA
CDR3nt: TGTGCCAGCAGCCCGCCGACTAGCACAGATACGCAGTATTTT
CDR3aa: CASSPPTSTDTQYF

d_gene: NA
v_gene: TRBV29-1
j_gene: TRBJ2-7
abundance: NA
CDR3nt: TGCAGCGTTGAAGACGGCCAGGTGGACTACGAGCAGTACTTC
CDR3aa: CSVEDGQVDYEQYF

d_gene: NA
v_gene: TRBV11-2
j_gene: TRBJ2-7
abundance: NA
CDR3nt: TGTGCCAGCAGCCCACCGATTAGCGGAGCGAGTTACGAGCAGTACTTC
CDR3aa: CASSPPISGASYEQYF

d_gene: TRBD1
v_gene: TRBV6-2/TRBV6-3
j_gene: TRBJ2-5
abundance: NA
CDR3nt: TGTGCCAGCAGTTACACAGGGGGTACCCAAGAGACCCAGTACTTC
CDR3aa: CASSYTGGTQETQYF

d_gene: NA
v_gene: TRBV2
j_gene: TRBJ2-1
abundance: once
CDR3nt: TGTGCCAGCAGTGATGGACTGAGCTCCTACAATGAGCAGTTCTTC
CDR3aa: CASSDGLSSYNEQFF

d_gene: TRBD1
v_gene: TRBV6-5
j_gene: TRBJ1-5
abundance: NA
CDR3nt: TGTGCCAGCAGTTACTCAGTAGGGGCCCGGGACAGGGGAAATCAGCCCCAGCATTTT
CDR3aa: CASSYSVGARDRGNQPQHF

d_gene: NA
v_gene: TRBV4-2
j_gene: TRBJ1-2
abundance: NA
CDR3nt: TGTGCCAGCAGCCCCTTGCCTGAGGGAGAAGACTATGGCTACACCTTC
CDR3aa: CASSPLPEGEDYGYTF

d_gene: NA
v_gene: TRBV7-9
j_gene: TRBJ2-3
abundance: NA
CDR3nt: TGTGCCAGCAGCTTACGGGAGCGGAACACAGATACGCAGTATTTT
CDR3aa: CASSLRERNTDTQYF

d_gene: TRBD1
v_gene: TRBV4-1
j_gene: TRBJ1-5
abundance: NA
CDR3nt: TGCGCCAGCAGCCAAGTAGGGGGCGCGGGTCAGCCCCAGCATTTT
CDR3aa: CASSQVGGAGQPQHF

d_gene: NA
v_gene: TRBV5-5
j_gene: TRBJ2-2
abundance: few
CDR3nt: TGTGCCAGCAGCTTGGGGGGCGCCGGGGAGCTGTTTTTT
CDR3aa: CASSLGGAGELFF

d_gene: NA
v_gene: TRBV6-2/TRBV6-3
j_gene: TRBJ1-1
abundance: NA
CDR3nt: TGTGCCAGCAGTTACTATCCAGGGAGGTTTTCATGGGCTTTCTTT
CDR3aa: CASSYYPGRFSWAFF

d_gene: NA
v_gene: TRBV4-1
j_gene: TRBJ1-4
abundance: NA
CDR3nt: TGCGCCAGCCGCCGGACTGAGAATGAAAAACTGTTTTTT
CDR3aa: CASRRTENEKLFF

d_gene: TRBD1
v_gene: TRBV4-1
j_gene: TRBJ2-1
abundance: once
CDR3nt: TGCGCCAGCAGCCAAGCATATGGGACAGAGTATCATGAGCAGTTCTTC
CDR3aa: CASSQAYGTEYHEQFF

d_gene: TRBD1
v_gene: TRBV20-1
j_gene: TRBJ1-2
abundance: NA
CDR3nt: TGCAGTGCGAGAGGGACAGGGGAGCGGGGCTATGGCTACACCTTC
CDR3aa: CSARGTGERGYGYTF

d_gene: NA
v_gene: TRBV27
j_gene: TRBJ2-1
abundance: NA
CDR3nt: TGTGCCAGCAGTTTCTTACTGAGGGCCTCGTACAATGAGCAGTTCTTC
CDR3aa: CASSFLLRASYNEQFF

d_gene: NA
v_gene: TRBV5-1
j_gene: TRBJ1-4
abundance: NA
CDR3nt: TGCGCCAGCAGCGTCGCTACAGGGTCGACTAATGAAAAACTGTTTTTT
CDR3aa: CASSVATGSTNEKLFF

d_gene: NA
v_gene: TRBV5-5
j_gene: TRBJ2-7
abundance: few
CDR3nt: TGTGCCAGCACGCGGGGCACCGAGCAGTACTTC
CDR3aa: CASTRGTEQYF

d_gene: NA
v_gene: TRBV6-1
j_gene: TRBJ1-1
abundance: few
CDR3nt: TGTGCCAACAGTGAAGATACAGACACTGAAGCTTTCTTT
CDR3aa: CANSEDTDTEAFF

d_gene: NA
v_gene: TRBV6-1
j_gene: TRBJ1-1
abundance: once
CDR3nt: TGTGCCAGCAGTGCCCTAGAATTAGACTGGCGTTTGTCTGAAGCTTTCTTT
CDR3aa: CASSALELDWRLSEAFF

d_gene: TRBD1
v_gene: TRBV4-1
j_gene: TRBJ2-1
abundance: NA
CDR3nt: TGCGCCAGCAGCCAAGAGGGAAGACAGGGGGCGTTATACAATGAGCAGTTCTTC
CDR3aa: CASSQEGRQGALYNEQFF

d_gene: TRBD2
v_gene: TRBV12-3/TRBV12-4
j_gene: TRBJ2-2
abundance: NA
CDR3nt: TGTGCCAGCAGGGGACTAGCGGGCACCGGGGAGCTGTTTTTT
CDR3aa: CASRGLAGTGELFF

d_gene: NA
v_gene: TRBV29-1
j_gene: TRBJ2-2
abundance: NA
CDR3nt: TGCAGCGTTGATGGGGTAGCCGGGGAGCTGTTTTTT
CDR3aa: CSVDGVAGELFF

d_gene: TRBD1
v_gene: TRBV20-1
j_gene: TRBJ2-7
abundance: NA
CDR3nt: TGCAGTGCCAGAGGCCCATTGGGGACAGGTTCCTACGAGCAGTACTTC
CDR3aa: CSARGPLGTGSYEQYF

d_gene: TRBD2
v_gene: TRBV3-1
j_gene: TRBJ2-5
abundance: NA
CDR3nt: TGTGCCAGCAGCCAGTCGGTTGAGACTAGCGTTAAAGAGACCCAGTACTTC
CDR3aa: CASSQSVETSVKETQYF

d_gene: TRBD1
v_gene: TRBV30
j_gene: TRBJ2-7
abundance: NA
CDR3nt: TGTGCCTGGAGTTTCCAGGACAGGGCATCTCTGATCTACGAGCAGTACTTC
CDR3aa: CAWSFQDRASLIYEQYF

d_gene: NA
v_gene: TRBV4-2
j_gene: TRBJ2-3
abundance: NA
CDR3nt: TGTGCCAGCAGCCACGCTACCGGGACAACTTTCACAGATACGCAGTATTTT
CDR3aa: CASSHATGTTFTDTQYF

d_gene: NA
v_gene: TRBV6-5
j_gene: TRBJ2-2
abundance: NA
CDR3nt: TGTGCCAGCAGCTTAGTAGGTCGAGCCGGGGAGCTGTTTTTT
CDR3aa: CASSLVGRAGELFF

d_gene: TRBD1
v_gene: TRBV30
j_gene: TRBJ1-2
abundance: once
CDR3nt: TGTGCCTGGAGGGAGGGGACAGTCTATGGCTACACCTTC
CDR3aa: CAWREGTVYGYTF

d_gene: NA
v_gene: TRBV5-4
j_gene: TRBJ2-1
abundance: NA
CDR3nt: TGTGCCAGCAGCTTCGGGATAGGGGCGGTTAATGAGCAGTTCTTC
CDR3aa: CASSFGIGAVNEQFF

d_gene: TRBD1
v_gene: TRBV28
j_gene: TRBJ1-1
abundance: NA
CDR3nt: TGTGCCAGCAGTCTCCGGACAGGGGGGGACACTGAAGCTTTCTTT
CDR3aa: CASSLRTGGDTEAFF

d_gene: TRBD1
v_gene: TRBV27
j_gene: TRBJ2-1
abundance: few
CDR3nt: TGTGCCAGCAGTCCCGGACAGGGCGGTGGTGAGCAGTTCTTC
CDR3aa: CASSPGQGGGEQFF

d_gene: TRBD1
v_gene: TRBV28
j_gene: TRBJ1-4
abundance: NA
CDR3nt: TGTGCCAGCAGTTCCGCAGGGGGCGGGTTTGGTGAAAAACTGTTTTTT
CDR3aa: CASSSAGGGFGEKLFF

d_gene: TRBD2
v_gene: TRBV20-1
j_gene: TRBJ2-7
abundance: NA
CDR3nt: TGCAGTGCTAGAGACCCTAGCGGGATCCCCTACGAGCAGTACTTC
CDR3aa: CSARDPSGIPYEQYF

d_gene: NA
v_gene: TRBV27
j_gene: TRBJ2-7
abundance: NA
CDR3nt: TGTGCCAGTCGGGACGGGCTCCACGAGCAGTACTTC
CDR3aa: CASRDGLHEQYF

d_gene: TRBD2
v_gene: TRBV20-1
j_gene: TRBJ2-7
abundance: NA
CDR3nt: TGCAGTGCTTCCTTTCCGCGGGAGGTGTTCTACGAGCAGTACTTC
CDR3aa: CSASFPREVFYEQYF

d_gene: NA
v_gene: TRBV20-1
j_gene: TRBJ2-1
abundance: NA
CDR3nt: TGCAGTGCTAGAGATTTAGGGCAGAGTACGAGCTCCTACAATGAGCAGTTCTTC
CDR3aa: CSARDLGQSTSSYNEQFF

d_gene: TRBD2
v_gene: TRBV19
j_gene: TRBJ2-7
abundance: few
CDR3nt: TGTGCCAGTAGTATACTAGCGGGAACCGGCTACGAGCAGTACTTC
CDR3aa: CASSILAGTGYEQYF

d_gene: NA
v_gene: TRBV7-9
j_gene: TRBJ2-2
abundance: NA
CDR3nt: TGTGCCAGCAGCTCCTTAGCCGGGACGGAGAACACCGGGGAGCTGTTTTTT
CDR3aa: CASSSLAGTENTGELFF

d_gene: TRBD1
v_gene: TRBV5-6
j_gene: TRBJ1-1
abundance: NA
CDR3nt: TGTGCCAGCAGCCCAGCATTATGGACAGGGGGTGATGAAGCTTTCTTT
CDR3aa: CASSPALWTGGDEAFF

d_gene: NA
v_gene: TRBV19
j_gene: TRBJ1-1
abundance: NA
CDR3nt: TGTGCCAGTAGTACGCCGACACCTAACACTGAAGCTTTCTTT
CDR3aa: CASSTPTPNTEAFF